This paragraph covers one T cell receptor beta chain sequence. Its specificity is not known. These data originate in a study of tumor and adjacent non-tumor tissue in lung cancer. For the study at large: The patients, roughly 10 men and 5 or 6 women, were roughly 30 to 76 with stage I to III disease. Samples averaged roughly 4.2 million productive TCRbeta reads each.

The CDR3 has 18 amino acids. The V and J ends lost 4 bases and 2 bases respectively, with 21 bases between them. Germline V gene sequence: CDR1 ENHRY, CDR2 SYGVKD. This sample's RNA came from whole unsorted tissue. Study conclusions and caveats: Tumor repertoires had a smaller top 100 clone share than normal lung.

A modified ARM-PCR protocol with three rounds of nested PCR amplified TCRbeta. Via MiXCR, TCRdb re-called the multiplex PCR reads, giving one row per CDR3 protein. The sample contains some 77,000 distinct CDR3 sequences, 65% to 75% of which appear only once. This TCR came from a woman aged 65 to 85 with non-small cell lung cancer. Input material: lung tumor tissue. The chain joins TRBV10-3 to TRBJ2-4; no clear D. CDR3 sequence: CAISVRLGPLVTKNIQYF. In DNA form, the CDR3 reads TGTGCCATCAGTGTCCGATTAGGGCCTCTGGTAACCAAAAACATTCAGTACTTC.